The next 6 T cell receptor beta chains were all read from a single sample in a study of blood T cell repertoires in COVID-19. The method was immunoSEQ multiplex PCR; TCRdb's version includes in-frame clones alone and lacks a portion of them. The data hold approximately 150,000 clones, with roughly 87% observed a single time. Input material: PBMCs or T cells enriched from blood (not recorded which). The receptors were sampled from a human donor with acute COVID-19. The donor label of this sample is uncertain.

The chain joins TRBV5-6 to TRBJ1-2; TRBD1 agrees at 8 bases. Per the germline V gene, CDR1 is SGHDT and CDR2 is YYEEEE. This CDR3 comprises 13 residues. J lost 5 bases, V lost 4 bases, and 4 bases had no gene match. The CDR3 region has the DNA TGTGCCAGCAGCGCGGACAGGGTATATGGCTACACCTTC. It is translated as CASSADRVYGYTF. Together with reference TRBV5-6 and TRBJ1-2, the CDR3 gives the full variable domain: DAGVTQSPTHLIKTRGQQVTLRCSPKSGHDTVSWYQQALGQGPQFIFQYYEEEERQRGNFPDRFSGHQFPNYSSELNVNALLLGDSALYLCASSADRVYGYTFGSGTRLTVV.

V usage is TRBV12-3 or TRBV12-4 and J usage is TRBJ2-2; D uncertain. Trimming removed 6 bases from V and 2 bases from J, with 4 bases in between. The CDR3 is made up of 12 amino acids. The CDR3 nucleotides read TGTGCCAGCAGCCAAAACACCGGGGAGCTGTTTTTT. Translated: CASSQNTGELFF.

This clone was counted between two and nine times. The chain has TRBV3-1 (or the pseudogene TRBV3-2) and TRBJ1-5; D is perhaps TRBD1 (6 bases). Trimming pared 3 bases from V and 7 bases from J, leaving 10 bases between. The CDR3 length is 13 residues. CDR1 and CDR2 from the germline V gene are LGHDT and YNNKEL (reference sequence). In DNA, the CDR3 is TGTGCCAGCAGCCAGGAAGGGGGACAGCCCCAGCATTTT. Translated: CASSQEGGQPQHF.

J is TRBJ2-7 and V is TRBV7-8, with 8 bases aligning to TRBD1. The CDR3 consists of 14 residues. Germline V gene lookup returns CDR1 SGHVS and CDR2 FQNEAQ. J lost 0 bases, V lost 6 bases, and 4 bases had no gene match. The CDR3 loop is CASSRDRSSYEQYF. The CDR3 DNA reads TGTGCCAGCAGTAGGGACAGGAGCTCCTACGAGCAGTACTTC.

This chain links TRBV19 with TRBJ1-6, with D possibly matching TRBD1 (6 bases). The germline V and J ends were trimmed by 6 bases and 7 bases, with 19 bases remaining between them. Germline lookup yields CDR1 LNHDA and CDR2 SQIVND (reference sequence). This CDR3 has 16 amino acids. The CDR3 DNA follows: TGTGCCAGTAGCCCTGACAGGCCTGTAGGGAATTCACCCCTCCACTTT. Protein sequence: CASSPDRPVGNSPLHF.

The chain combines TRBV6-5 with TRBJ2-2, with D perhaps TRBD1 (6 bases). The CDR3 contains 14 residues. CDR1 and CDR2 (germline): MNHEY, SVGAGI. Trimming took 6 bases from V and 4 from J, leaving 12 bases between them. CDR3 sequence: CASSPGDGTGELFF. CDR3 DNA sequence: TGTGCCAGCAGCCCAGGGGATGGCACCGGGGAGCTGTTTTTT.